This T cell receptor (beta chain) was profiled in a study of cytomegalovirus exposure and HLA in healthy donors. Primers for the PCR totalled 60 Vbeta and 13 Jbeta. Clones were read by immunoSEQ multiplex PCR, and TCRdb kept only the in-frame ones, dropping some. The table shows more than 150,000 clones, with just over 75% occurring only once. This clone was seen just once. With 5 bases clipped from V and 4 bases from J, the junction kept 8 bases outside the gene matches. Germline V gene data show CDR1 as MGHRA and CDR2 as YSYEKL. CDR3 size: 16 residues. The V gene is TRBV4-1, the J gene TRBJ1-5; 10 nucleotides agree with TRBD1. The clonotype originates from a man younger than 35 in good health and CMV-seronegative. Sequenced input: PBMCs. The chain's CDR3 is CASSEQGTGANQPQHF. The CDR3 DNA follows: TGCGCCAGCAGCGAACAAGGGACAGGGGCAAATCAGCCCCAGCATTTT.